This T cell receptor beta chain was captured by sequencing in a study of T cells in localized non-small cell lung cancer. CDR1 and CDR2 from the germline V gene are SGHAT and FQNNGV. CDR3 length equals 14 residues. V shed 0 bases and J shed 4 bases, with 9 bases lying between them. Produced via immunoSEQ multiplex PCR; TCRdb's table is partial and in-frame only. The sample yields about 52,000 clones, more than 85% seen once. This specimen was PBMCs, taken before any cancer treatment. The V and J genes are TRBV11-2 and TRBJ1-1; D is perhaps TRBD1 (5 bases). The TCR was taken from a female donor with stage II lung adenocarcinoma. CDR3 loop: CASSLDRRGTEAFF. The DNA of the CDR3 is TGTGCCAGCAGCTTAGATAGGAGGGGCACTGAAGCTTTCTTT.